This TCR beta chain came from a study of blood T cell repertoires in COVID-19. The wider study: Some COVID-19 samples were acute and others convalescent; all came from the United States, Italy and Spain. Nucleic acid was either cDNA or gDNA, and it came from T cells, B-cell-depleted T cells, or PBMCs.

CDR1 is MGHRA and CDR2 is YSYEKL in the germline V gene. The CDR3 consists of 14 residues. With 1 base clipped from V and 8 bases from J, the junction kept 4 bases outside the gene matches. Methods used by the authors: Nucleated cell counts were estimated from reference gene primer amplification. Some clones are missing from TCRdb's copy, which holds only in-frame ones; the method was immunoSEQ multiplex PCR. V and J calls and clone size are as listed in that table; D and trimming were resolved from the DNA. The sample shows under 300,000 clones, roughly nine tenths of them seen only once. The genes are TRBV4-1 and TRBJ1-3; 8 bases match TRBD1. This sequence originates from a man aged 45-60 years with acute or convalescent COVID-19. Material for sequencing was peripheral blood. The CDR3 sequence is CASSQGTGRDTIYF. CDR3 nucleotides: TGCGCCAGCAGCCAAGGGACAGGGAGGGACACCATATATTTT.